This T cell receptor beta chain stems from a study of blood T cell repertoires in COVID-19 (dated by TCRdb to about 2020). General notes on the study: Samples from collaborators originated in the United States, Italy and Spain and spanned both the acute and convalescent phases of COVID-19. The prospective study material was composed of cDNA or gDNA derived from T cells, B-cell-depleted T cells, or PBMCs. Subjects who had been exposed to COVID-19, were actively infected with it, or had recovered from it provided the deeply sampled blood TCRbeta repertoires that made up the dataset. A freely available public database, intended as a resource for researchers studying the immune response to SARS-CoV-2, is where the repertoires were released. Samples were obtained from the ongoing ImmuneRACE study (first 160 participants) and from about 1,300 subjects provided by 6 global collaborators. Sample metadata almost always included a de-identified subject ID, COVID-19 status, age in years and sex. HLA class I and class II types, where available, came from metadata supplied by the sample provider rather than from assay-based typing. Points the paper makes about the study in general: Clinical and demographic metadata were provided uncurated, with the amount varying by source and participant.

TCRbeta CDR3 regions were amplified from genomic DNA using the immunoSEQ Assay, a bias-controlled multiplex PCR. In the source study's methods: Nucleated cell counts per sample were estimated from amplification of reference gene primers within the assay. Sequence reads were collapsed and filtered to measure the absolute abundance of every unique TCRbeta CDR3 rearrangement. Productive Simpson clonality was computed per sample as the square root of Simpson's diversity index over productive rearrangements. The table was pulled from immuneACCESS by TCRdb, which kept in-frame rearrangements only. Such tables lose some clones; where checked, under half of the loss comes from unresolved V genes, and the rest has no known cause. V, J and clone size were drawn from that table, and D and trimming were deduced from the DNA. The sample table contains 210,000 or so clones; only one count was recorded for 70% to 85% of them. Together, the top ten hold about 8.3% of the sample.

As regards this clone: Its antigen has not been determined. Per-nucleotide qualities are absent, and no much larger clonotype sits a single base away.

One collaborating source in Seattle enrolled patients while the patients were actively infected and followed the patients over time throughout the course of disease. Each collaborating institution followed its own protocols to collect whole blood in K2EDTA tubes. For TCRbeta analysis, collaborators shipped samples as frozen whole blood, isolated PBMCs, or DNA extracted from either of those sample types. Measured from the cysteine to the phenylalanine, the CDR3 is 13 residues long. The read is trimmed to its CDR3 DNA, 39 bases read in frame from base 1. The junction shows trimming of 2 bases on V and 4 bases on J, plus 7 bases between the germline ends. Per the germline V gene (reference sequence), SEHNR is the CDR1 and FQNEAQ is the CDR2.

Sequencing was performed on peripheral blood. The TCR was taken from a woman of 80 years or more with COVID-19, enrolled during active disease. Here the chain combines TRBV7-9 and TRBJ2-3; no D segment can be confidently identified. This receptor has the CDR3 CASSLSGPDTQYF. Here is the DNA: TGTGCCAGCAGCTTATCAGGTCCAGATACGCAGTATTTT.